The 21 T cell receptor beta chains reported below all come from one sample, sequenced in a study of T cell repertoires in cytomegalovirus infection. TCRdb redid the calling of the reads with MiXCR, one entry per CDR3 protein. The sample includes some 440,000 distinct CDR3 sequences, around 32% of them seen just once. Sequenced input: PBMCs. The receptor source for this set is a human donor in good health (CMV status not recorded). Some clones in this sample may be carry-over from other donors' samples.

This clonotype was detected many times. CDR3 nucleotide sequence: TGTGCCAGCAACCGGGACGGAGGAGCCTACGAGCAGTACTTC. This gives the protein CASNRDGGAYEQYF. The rearrangement links TRBV12-3 or TRBV12-4 to TRBJ2-7, with D possibly being TRBD1 or TRBD2 (5 bases each). The CDR3 sequence is 14 residues long. Trimming took off 7 bases at V and 2 bases at J, with 15 bases between the two ends.

The chain joins TRBV19 to TRBJ2-7, with 11 nucleotides matching TRBD2. CDR3 size: 14 residues. CDR1 is LNHDA, CDR2 SQIVND, per germline (reference sequence). V was pared by 5 bases and J by 3 bases, with 3 bases of the junction left unmatched. CDR3 DNA: TGTGCCAGTAGTGTTAGCGGGGGGGGCTACGAGCAGTACTTC. Its protein product is CASSVSGGGYEQYF.

Of note for this clonotype: A read error may be the cause here, since a much bigger clone is one base away. The rearrangement uses TRBV29-1 and TRBJ2-2; 8 bases are a match to TRBD1. The germline gives CDR1 SQVTM, CDR2 ANQGSEA. The CDR3 runs 16 residues. The V gene end was trimmed by 4 bases and the J gene end by 2 bases; junction bases not matched to a gene: 9. The CDR3 sequence: CSVVIAGGPNTGELFF. The CDR3 region has the DNA TGCAGCGTTGTGATTGCAGGGGGCCCCAACACCGGGGAGCTGTTTTTT.

This clonotype was observed a handful of times. The chain links TRBV7-3 to TRBJ2-7; no clear D gene. The germline V gene has CDR1 SGHTA and CDR2 FQGTGA. Trimming pared 5 bases from V and 5 bases from J, leaving 10 bases between. The CDR3 runs to 12 residues. For the CDR3, the DNA is TGTGCCAGCAGCCCCGTGTCCCACGAGCAGTACTTC. Encoded protein: CASSPVSHEQYF.

This clonotype was found a few times. The genes are TRBV7-1 and TRBJ2-5; 11 bases fit TRBD2. TRBV7-1 is recorded as an ORF, its role being uncertain. This CDR3 has 14 residues. V dropped 6 bases and J dropped 3; count of bases not matched to a gene: 3. CDR3 in DNA: TGTGCCAGCAGTCCGACTAGCGGGGAAGAGACCCAGTACTTC. It specifies CASSPTSGEETQYF.

This chain links TRBV5-6 with TRBJ1-5; D not resolved. CDR1 SGHDT and CDR2 YYEEEE come from the germline V gene. This CDR3 region has 15 residues. The V end lost 7 bases, the J end lost 5 bases, and 19 bases lay between the germline ends. The CDR3 bases are TGTGCCAGCTCCCTTAAACGGGCGGGATATCAGCCCCAGCATTTT. Its protein is CASSLKRAGYQPQHF. Full variable domain (remainder filled in from reference TRBV5-6 and TRBJ1-5): DAGVTQSPTHLIKTRGQQVTLRCSPKSGHDTVSWYQQALGQGPQFIFQYYEEEERQRGNFPDRFSGHQFPNYSSELNVNALLLGDSALYLCASSLKRAGYQPQHFGDGTRLSIL.

This clonotype was detected only a few times. The J gene is TRBJ2-7, the V gene TRBV12-3 or TRBV12-4, with D perhaps matching TRBD1 (6 bases). The CDR3 totals 14 residues. Deletions cut 5 bases from V and 2 bases from J, with 13 bases between. The CDR3 coding sequence is TGTGCCAGCAGTCCCGGAGAGGGGGCCTACGAGCAGTACTTC. Translated, it gives CASSPGEGAYEQYF.

The chain combines TRBV6-2 or TRBV6-3 with TRBJ1-5; no clear D gene. The germline CDR1 and CDR2 sequences are MNHEY and SVGEGT. Between the trimmed V and J ends, which lost 8 bases and 3 bases, there was a span of 17 bases. This CDR3 is 15 amino acids long. The CDR3 region is CASGEASGNNQPQHF. DNA of the CDR3: TGTGCCAGCGGTGAAGCGTCAGGAAACAATCAGCCCCAGCATTTT.

The rearrangement uses TRBV4-1 and TRBJ2-6; the match to TRBD1 covers 8 bases. The junction had 4 bases not matched to a gene; V was cut back by 0 bases and J by 0 bases. From germline, CDR1 is MGHRA and CDR2 YSYEKL. The CDR3 is made up of 18 amino acids. The CDR3 nucleotides read TGCGCCAGCAGCCAAGACAGGGGGCGAGGCTCTGGGGCCAACGTCCTGACTTTC. It encodes CASSQDRGRGSGANVLTF.

The V gene is TRBV2, the J gene TRBJ2-3; 10 bases align to TRBD1. This CDR3 region has 18 residues. J was trimmed by 6 bases and V by 0 bases; bases with no gene match: 12. Per the germline V gene, CDR1 is SNHLY and CDR2 is FYNNEI. The CDR3 bases are TGTGCCAGCAGTGAAGCGTTGGGGACAGGGGAGGAATTCGATACGCAGTATTTT. Its protein product is CASSEALGTGEEFDTQYF.

J is TRBJ1-2 and V is TRBV6-1; 8 bases agree with TRBD1. The J segment lost 8 bases and the V segment lost 8 bases, leaving 10 bases of the junction unmatched. The CDR3 extends over 13 amino acids. Per germline, CDR1 MNHNS and CDR2 SASEGT. The chain's CDR3 is CASGSRGRGGYTF. The CDR3 bases are TGTGCCAGCGGGTCCAGGGGGCGAGGAGGCTACACCTTC.

A word on this clonotype: The CDR3 ends on some other residue instead of the conserved phenylalanine or tryptophan, so this is likely a read error. The chain employs TRBV27 and TRBJ2-5; the D is unclear. CDR3 length: 13 amino acids. The germline gives CDR1 MNHEY, CDR2 SMNVEV (reference sequence). Trimming stripped 5 bases from V and 4 bases from J, with 11 bases between. The CDR3 sequence is CASSPLYTETQYS. The CDR3 DNA reads as TGTGCCAGCAGTCCGTTGTACACAGAGACCCAGTACTCC.

The sample holds a few counts of this clonotype. The chain couples TRBV24-1 to TRBJ1-2; D ambiguous. Germline lookup yields CDR1 KGHDR and CDR2 SFDVKD. V was trimmed by 2 bases and J by 8 bases, leaving 8 bases between them. The CDR3 extends over 12 amino acids. As DNA, the CDR3 is TGTGCCACCAGTGATTCTGGAGGGGGCTACACCTTC. Its translation is CATSDSGGGYTF.

The genes are TRBV5-5 and TRBJ2-1; 8 bases map to TRBD2. Trimming cost V 0 bases and J 8 bases; bases outside gene matches: 1. The CDR3 sequence is 13 residues long. The germline V gene encodes CDR1 SGHKS and CDR2 YYEKEE (reference sequence). The CDR3 loop is CASSLASGYEQFF. Here the CDR3 DNA reads TGTGCCAGCAGCTTGGCTAGCGGGTATGAGCAGTTCTTC. Full variable domain (missing parts from reference TRBV5-5 and TRBJ2-1): DAGVTQSPTHLIKTRGQQVTLRCSPISGHKSVSWYQQVLGQGPQFIFQYYEKEERGRGNFPDRFSARQFPNYSSELNVNALLLGDSALYLCASSLASGYEQFFGPGTRLTVL.

In this sample, this clonotype turned up a few times. The chain links TRBV7-6 to TRBJ2-7; 9 bases agree with TRBD1. Per the germline V gene, CDR1 is SGHVS and CDR2 is FNYEAQ. The J segment lost 3 bases and the V segment lost 1 base, leaving 4 bases of the junction unmatched. The CDR3 consists of 15 residues. As DNA, the CDR3 is TGTGCCAGCAGCTTAGAGGTGACAGGGGGCTACGAGCAGTACTTC. Amino acids: CASSLEVTGGYEQYF.

The V gene is TRBV11-3, the J gene TRBJ2-2; possibly TRBD2 for D (5 bases). V was cut by 4 bases and J by 4 bases, with 22 bases left in between. This CDR3 is 18 amino acids long. Germline loops: CDR1 SGHNT, CDR2 YENEEA. CDR3 sequence (DNA): TGTGCCAGCAGCTACGCAAAAGGGTGGTACGAGGGCACCGGGGAGCTGTTTTTT. This gives the protein CASSYAKGWYEGTGELFF.

This clonotype was detected many times. The chain has TRBV7-8 and TRBJ1-1; a weak D match, TRBD1 (5 bases). CDR3 length: 14 residues. Trimming pared 4 bases from V and 4 bases from J, leaving 13 bases between. CDR1 and CDR2 from the germline V gene are SGHVS and FQNEAQ. The CDR3 DNA reads as TGTGCCAGCAGCTCCTACGGGGGAGCCACTGAAGCTTTCTTT. Its protein product is CASSSYGGATEAFF.

V usage is TRBV6-5 and J usage is TRBJ2-1; 9 positions agree with TRBD2. CDR1 MNHEY and CDR2 SVGAGI come from the germline V gene. Trimming took 6 bases from V and 0 from J; bases not matched to a gene: 3. The CDR3 has 15 amino acids. The CDR3 sequence: CASSVAGDSYNEQFF. CDR3 DNA: TGTGCCAGCAGCGTAGCGGGGGACTCCTACAATGAGCAGTTCTTC.

The chain employs TRBV18 and TRBJ2-2; D possibly corresponds to TRBD2 (5 bases). The CDR3 loop spans 15 amino acids. Germline values: CDR1 KGHSH, CDR2 LQKENI. V lost 2 bases and J lost 1, with 8 bases in between. In DNA, the CDR3 is TGTGCCAGCTCACCAAAAGAGGGGAACACCGGGGAGCTGTTTTTT. Translated, it gives CASSPKEGNTGELFF.

This chain uses TRBV6-5 with TRBJ2-7; perhaps TRBD1 as D (6 bases). Germline values: CDR1 MNHEY, CDR2 SVGAGI. This CDR3 is built from 16 residues. V was clipped by 0 bases and J by 4 bases, with 16 bases between them. The CDR3 loop is CASSYSVRGVKYEQYF. The CDR3 bases are TGTGCCAGCAGTTACTCAGTCAGGGGTGTAAAGTACGAGCAGTACTTC.

Concerning this clonotype: At one end the junction does not follow the germline gene, possibly because of a read error. The chain is built from TRBV7-2 and TRBJ2-1; TRBD1 might be the D (5 bases). Germline values: CDR1 SGHTA, CDR2 FQGNSA. The CDR3 spans 16 residues. CDR3 in amino acids: CASSLALGATYNEQLF. The CDR3 nucleotides are TGTGCCAGCAGCTTAGCGCTAGGGGCCACCTACAATGAGCAGTTATTC.